A selection of T cell receptor beta chains follows, all from one sample in a study of T cell responses to AZD1222 COVID-19 vaccine. The protocol was immunoSEQ multiplex PCR, while the TCRdb copy is restricted to in-frame clones and leaves out a portion. The sample yields around 92,000 clones, 70% to 90% seen once. The sequencing here drew on peripheral blood, taken on day 0 of AZD1222 vaccination. All receptors come from an adult in good health. Each CDR3 is given with its conserved first and last residue. Each record gives: CDR3 protein, CDR3 DNA, D gene, clone size, V gene, J gene. D genes are given only for firm matches. Some rows mark clone size as missing; the rest say once, few, many or name a class of expanded clone.

CASHRGISIETQYF,TGTGCCAGCCATCGGGGGATCTCAATTGAGACCCAGTACTTC,-,-,TRBV5-4,TRBJ2-5
CASRPGQGLFYEQYF,TGTGCCAGCAGACCGGGGCAGGGTCTTTTCTACGAGCAGTACTTC,-,-,TRBV6-5,TRBJ2-7
CASSRQGITEAFF,TGTGCCAGCAGCCGACAGGGAATCACTGAAGCTTTCTTT,TRBD1,-,TRBV7-9,TRBJ1-1
CASSLGAASYNEQFF,TGTGCCAGCAGCTTGGGAGCGGCGTCCTACAATGAGCAGTTCTTC,-,-,TRBV5-8,TRBJ2-1
CASSLARGQGETQYF,TGTGCTAGCAGCTTAGCCAGGGGGCAAGGGGAGACCCAGTACTTC,TRBD1,-,TRBV7-7,TRBJ2-5
CASSFGSQETQYF,TGTGCCAGCAGCTTCGGGTCTCAAGAGACCCAGTACTTC,-,-,TRBV12-3/TRBV12-4,TRBJ2-5
CASSAGTATRGYTF,TGTGCCAGCAGTGCCGGGACCGCTACTAGAGGCTACACCTTC,-,-,TRBV27,TRBJ1-2
CASSYGSYREQYF,TGTGCCAGCAGTTACGGCAGCTACCGCGAGCAGTACTTC,-,-,TRBV6-5,TRBJ2-7
CASTPGPYEQYF,TGTGCCAGCACCCCCGGACCCTACGAGCAGTACTTC,-,once,TRBV6-7,TRBJ2-7
CASSLEFQLPLHF,TGTGCCAGCAGTTTGGAGTTTCAATTACCCCTCCACTTT,-,-,TRBV12-3/TRBV12-4,TRBJ1-6
CASSPTSSYEQYF,TGTGCCAGCTCACCAACCAGCTCCTACGAGCAGTACTTC,-,-,TRBV18,TRBJ2-7
CASRQTTNEKLFF,TGTGCCAGCAGACAGACAACTAATGAAAAACTGTTTTTT,-,once,TRBV6-5,TRBJ1-4
CASSIVVGAEQFF,TGTGCCAGTAGTATAGTAGTGGGCGCTGAGCAGTTCTTC,-,-,TRBV19,TRBJ2-1
CASSPWGLRAGELFF,TGTGCCAGCAGTCCCTGGGGACTTCGCGCCGGGGAGCTGTTTTTT,-,-,TRBV7-2,TRBJ2-2
CASSSSIGVGYEQYF,TGTGCCAGCAGCTCCAGTATAGGGGTCGGTTACGAGCAGTACTTC,-,-,TRBV9,TRBJ2-7
CASSLEGNTEAFF,TGTGCCAGCAGCCTAGAGGGGAACACTGAAGCTTTCTTT,-,-,TRBV7-9,TRBJ1-1
CASSLGRALSEQYF,TGTGCCAGCAGTTTGGGCAGGGCCCTCTCCGAGCAGTACTTC,-,once,TRBV27,TRBJ2-7
CVREGSTDTQYF,TGTGTTCGGGAGGGCTCCACAGATACGCAGTATTTT,TRBD2,-,TRBV30,TRBJ2-3
CAWSSGTGGFGQYF,TGTGCCTGGAGTTCCGGGACAGGGGGGTTCGGGCAGTACTTC,TRBD1,-,TRBV30,TRBJ2-7
CASSLGPLSSEKLFF,TGTGCCAGCAGCTTAGGGCCCTTATCATCTGAAAAACTGTTTTTT,-,-,TRBV7-2,TRBJ1-4
CASSDSGGDYGYTF,TGTGCCAGCTCGGACTCGGGGGGGGATTATGGCTACACCTTC,-,-,TRBV18,TRBJ1-2
CASSEGGLKPQHF,TGCGCCAGCAGTGAAGGGGGGCTAAAGCCCCAGCATTTT,-,-,TRBV10-1,TRBJ1-5
CASTYGGEGSPLHF,TGTGCCAGCACCTACGGGGGGGAGGGTTCACCCCTCCACTTT,-,-,TRBV6-5,TRBJ1-6
CASSVEGGTEAFF,TGTGCCAGCAGCGTAGAAGGGGGCACTGAAGCTTTCTTT,-,-,TRBV9,TRBJ1-1
CASSLDRGAGTVNTIYF,TGCGCCAGCAGCTTGGACAGGGGCGCAGGAACAGTAAACACCATATATTTT,TRBD1,-,TRBV5-1,TRBJ1-3
CASSEGDSFEAFF,TGCGCCAGCAGTGAGGGAGACAGCTTTGAAGCTTTCTTT,-,-,TRBV10-2,TRBJ1-1
CASSQDQFQGSPLHF,TGTGCCAGCAGCCAAGATCAGTTTCAAGGTTCACCCCTCCACTTT,-,few,TRBV14,TRBJ1-6
CASTQTGEGNTIYF,TGTGCCAGCACCCAGACTGGAGAGGGAAACACCATATATTTT,-,few,TRBV6-6,TRBJ1-3
CASSQERGQGRKLFF,TGTGCCAGCAGCCAAGAGAGGGGACAGGGTCGGAAACTGTTTTTT,TRBD1,-,TRBV4-2,TRBJ1-4
CASSRLTNSPLHF,TGTGCCAGCAGCCGGCTAACTAATTCACCCCTCCACTTT,-,-,TRBV27,TRBJ1-6
CASSPPGFASGEGGPDTQYF,TGTGCCAGCTCACCACCGGGCTTCGCGTCCGGGGAGGGCGGCCCAGATACGCAGTATTTT,TRBD2,few,TRBV18,TRBJ2-3
CASSQGDLQPQHF,TGTGCCAGCAGCCAGGGGGATTTGCAGCCCCAGCATTTT,-,-,TRBV3-1/TRBV3-2,TRBJ1-5
CASSRTGSHTEAFF,TGTGCCAGCAGCCGGACAGGGAGCCACACTGAAGCTTTCTTT,TRBD1,-,TRBV6-1,TRBJ1-1
CAVASLNDYGYTF,TGTGCCGTGGCCAGCCTGAATGACTATGGCTACACCTTC,-,once,TRBV15,TRBJ1-2
CATSDPFGTIYF,TGTGCCACCAGTGATCCGTTTGGCACCATATATTTT,-,-,TRBV24-1,TRBJ1-3
CASSATGGNTEAFF,TGTGCCAGCAGCGCCACAGGGGGCAACACTGAAGCTTTCTTT,TRBD1,-,TRBV7-3,TRBJ1-1
CASRPRTGGHGYTF,TGCGCCAGCAGACCCAGGACAGGGGGACATGGCTACACCTTC,TRBD1,few,TRBV5-1,TRBJ1-2
CASSQDLGDTGELFF,TGTGCCAGCAGCCAAGACCTTGGGGACACCGGGGAGCTGTTTTTT,-,-,TRBV3-1/TRBV3-2,TRBJ2-2